This T cell receptor beta chain was sequenced during a study of T cell responses to AZD1222 COVID-19 vaccine. Sequencing was performed with immunoSEQ multiplex PCR; in TCRdb, only in-frame clones are kept and a portion is missing. The sample holds around 150,000 clones, 94% seen once. Trimming took off 1 base at V and 1 base at J, with 4 bases between the two ends. Germline values: CDR1 SGHAT, CDR2 FQNNGV. The CDR3 runs to 14 residues. The source is an adult in good health. Specimen: peripheral blood, collected on day 0 of AZD1222 vaccination. This chain links TRBV11-2 with TRBJ2-2; no firm D call. CDR3 sequence reads: CASSLVLNTGELFF. The DNA for the CDR3 is TGTGCCAGCAGCTTAGTACTGAACACCGGGGAGCTGTTTTTT.